This note documents a single T cell receptor (beta chain) sequence. This clone showed up just a few times. This clone's antigen is unknown. No base quality information exists; no much larger clone differs at one position. This record comes from a study of blood T cell repertoires in COVID-19 (dated by TCRdb to the early 2020s). Some background on the complete study: Samples covering the acute and convalescent phases of COVID-19 were provided by collaborators in the United States, Italy and Spain. The dataset comprised deeply sampled blood TCRbeta repertoires from subjects exposed to, actively infected with, or recovered from COVID-19. A de-identified subject ID, COVID-19 status, age in years and sex were almost always included in the sample metadata. The material from the prospective study consisted of cDNA or gDNA derived from T cells, B-cell-depleted T cells, or PBMCs. The repertoires were released in a freely available public database intended as a resource for research on the immune response to SARS-CoV-2. The samples were drawn from the first 160 participants of the ongoing ImmuneRACE study and from 1,254 subjects provided by 6 global collaborators. Where HLA class I and class II types were available, the types were taken from metadata supplied by the sample provider, not from assay-based typing.

Each collaborating institution followed its own protocols to collect whole blood in K2EDTA tubes. For TCRbeta analysis, collaborator samples were shipped as frozen whole blood, as isolated PBMCs, or as DNA extracted from either sample type. TCRbeta CDR3 regions were amplified from genomic DNA by means of the immunoSEQ Assay, a bias-controlled multiplex PCR. The paper's processing steps were these. Within the assay, amplification of reference gene primers was used to estimate how many nucleated cells each sample contained. To quantify the absolute abundance of each unique TCRbeta CDR3 rearrangement, sequence reads were collapsed and filtered. For each sample, productive Simpson clonality was calculated by taking the square root of Simpson's diversity index across productive rearrangements. This immuneACCESS table, as held by TCRdb, lists in-frame sequences with V and J called but not all clones. Of the missing ones, under half trace to an unresolved V gene in checked studies; the others have no known cause. That table furnishes V, J and clone size, whereas the DNA furnished D and trimming. This sample has 55,000 to 65,000 clones in its table, and more than 85% of those were observed once. Of the sample, approximately 2.1% is held by the ten largest clones.

Trimming takes 6 bases off V and 2 bases off J; junction bases not matched to a gene: 4. The CDR3 numbers 14 residues from cysteine through phenylalanine. The CDR3 DNA has 42 bases and is translated from base 1. Via the germline V gene (reference sequence), CDR1 is MNHNY and CDR2 SVGAGI. General conclusions and limits of the study: Clinical and demographic metadata were provided uncurated, with the amount varying by source and participant.

Sequencing input: peripheral blood. The rearrangement combines TRBV6-6 with TRBJ2-3; 8 nucleotides in the junction match TRBD2. The sequence derives from a man aged 60 to 75 with acute or convalescent COVID-19. The CDR3 region: CASRAGGNTDTQYF. The DNA sequence is as follows: TGTGCCAGCAGGGCGGGAGGTAACACAGATACGCAGTATTTT.